One T cell receptor beta chain is described in this entry. The CDR3 has 15 residues. V was pared by 2 bases and J by 4 bases, with 16 bases between. The germline V gene has CDR1 SGHKS and CDR2 YYEKEE (reference sequence). The data stem from a study of cytomegalovirus exposure and HLA in healthy donors. Sequencing was performed with immunoSEQ multiplex PCR; in TCRdb, only in-frame clones are kept and a portion is missing. The sample consists of 95,000 to 150,000 clones, around 94% of them appearing once. The material sequenced was PBMCs. This clonotype was sampled from a woman aged 18-30 years in good health and CMV-seronegative. The chain uses TRBV5-5 and TRBJ2-7, with D possibly TRBD1 on 5 matching bases. CDR3 amino acids: CASSLGQQFTYEQYF. In nucleotides, the CDR3 is TGTGCCAGCAGCTTAGGACAACAGTTTACTTACGAGCAGTACTTC.